This T cell receptor beta chain is from a study of CXCR3-negative and CXCR3-positive naive CD8 T cells. Across the study: Total TRB output reached about 135 million reads, about 1.5 +/- 0.3 million per library. Study results and caveats: For CXCR3-positive naive cells, TRB CDR3s were more hydrophobic than those of CXCR3-negative naive cells. TCR strength was inferred from TRB CDR3 properties, while surface CD5 was comparable between naive subsets.

On this clonotype itself: Its cognate antigen is unknown.

The study made its TRB cDNA libraries by 5' RACE, adding UMI labels. TCRdb reprocessed the 5' RACE reads and reports one entry per CDR3 protein, with no DNA. This repertoire includes some 150,000 distinct CDR3 sequences. This CDR3 has 14 amino acids. CDR1 SQVTM and CDR2 ANQGSEA come from the germline V gene. This TCR derives from a human donor in good health. Some clones in this sample may be carry-over from other donors' samples. The rearrangement uses TRBV29-1 and TRBJ1-5. The sample taken for sequencing was naive CXCR3+ CD8+ T cells from blood. The subset: CD45RO-CCR7+CD27+CD95- naive CD8+ T cells expressing CXCR3 (TNR3+). The CDR3 sequence is CSVDSRDRGQPQHF.